This is a list of T cell receptor beta chains from one sample in a study of blood T cell repertoires in COVID-19. The table came from immunoSEQ multiplex PCR; TCRdb's copy has only in-frame clones and leaves some out. The sample has 100,000 to 150,000 clones; roughly four fifths are singletons. The sample consisted of peripheral blood. All receptors derive from a man under 40 with COVID-19, enrolled during active disease. Each CDR3 is given with its conserved first and last residue. The D gene is left open where the match is weak. Expanded clones get a size class; other rows say once, few or many, or leave the size out.

TRBV4-1	-	TRBJ2-3	once	TGCGCCAGCAGCCAAGGTGGGGGGACAGATACGCAGTATTTT	CASSQGGGTDTQYF
TRBV7-8	TRBD1	TRBJ1-1	-	TGTGCCAGCAGCTTACGCATGGACAGGGCCAGAACTGAAGCTTTCTTT	CASSLRMDRARTEAFF
TRBV28	TRBD1	TRBJ1-2	-	TGTGCCAGCAGTGCCACAACAACTACCGGGACAGGGCCTTATGGCTACACCTTC	CASSATTTTGTGPYGYTF
TRBV4-1	TRBD1	TRBJ1-2	-	TGCGCCAGCAGCCAAGAGCCGGGGACAGGGCTTGGCTACACCTTC	CASSQEPGTGLGYTF
TRBV15	-	TRBJ1-1	-	TGTGCCACCAGCAGAGATGAGCTGACATTGAACACTGAAGCTTTCTTT	CATSRDELTLNTEAFF
TRBV30	TRBD1	TRBJ1-2	-	TGTGCCTGGAGTGACAGGGGCGGCTACACCTTC	CAWSDRGGYTF
TRBV7-2	TRBD1	TRBJ2-1	-	TGTGCCAGCAGCTTAGCAGACAGGGTAAGCTACAATGAGCAGTTCTTC	CASSLADRVSYNEQFF
TRBV7-9	-	TRBJ1-2	-	TGTGCCAGCACGACGGGGGGCCATAACTATGGCTACACCTTC	CASTTGGHNYGYTF
TRBV18	-	TRBJ1-6	-	TGTGCCAGCTCACGTGGTTCGGGGGAACATTCACCCCTCCACTTT	CASSRGSGEHSPLHF
TRBV10-3	TRBD1	TRBJ1-2	-	TGTGCCATCAGTGAGTCCCCTAGACAGGGCTCCTTTTATGGCTACACCTTC	CAISESPRQGSFYGYTF
TRBV9	TRBD2	TRBJ2-1	-	TGTGCCAGCAGCGTAGGGGGTACTAGCGGGGCCAATGAGCAGTTCTTC	CASSVGGTSGANEQFF
TRBV20-1	-	TRBJ1-2	-	TGCAGTGCTAACAGGCCCTATGGCTACACCTTC	CSANRPYGYTF
TRBV5-1	-	TRBJ1-5	few	TGCGCCAGCAGCTTGGGGGACATTAGCAATCAGCCCCAGCATTTT	CASSLGDISNQPQHF
TRBV30	-	TRBJ1-2	-	TGTGCCTGGAGTCTCCCCACGGGGTATGGCTACACCTTC	CAWSLPTGYGYTF
TRBV7-9	-	TRBJ2-1	once	TGTGCCAGCAGCTTAGGGTTTGTTGGGGGCGCGTATTACTACAATGAGCAGTTCTTC	CASSLGFVGGAYYYNEQFF
TRBV15	TRBD1	TRBJ1-4	-	TGTGCCACCAGCGAAAACAGGGGAATCGGGGAAAAACTGTTTTTT	CATSENRGIGEKLFF
TRBV27	-	TRBJ1-1	many	TGTGCCAGCAGTTTAGTAGCAGCTAACACTGAAGCTTTCTTT	CASSLVAANTEAFF
TRBV2	TRBD2	TRBJ2-1	-	TGTGCCAGCAGTGCAGAGCGGGGATGTATCAATGAGCAGTTCTTC	CASSAERGCINEQFF
TRBV5-1	TRBD2	TRBJ2-3	-	TGCGCCAGCACTTCGACTAGCGGGGGATCCAGCACAGATACGCAGTATTTT	CASTSTSGGSSTDTQYF
TRBV28	-	TRBJ1-6	-	TGTGCCAGCAGTTTGACCCAGGGCGAGAATTCACCCCTCCACTTT	CASSLTQGENSPLHF
TRBV6-5	-	TRBJ2-3	-	TGTGCCAGCAGTTACGGAACGGGGGACACAGATACGCAGTATTTT	CASSYGTGDTDTQYF
TRBV6-6	-	TRBJ1-1	-	TGTGCCAGCAGAGCCGGGAGGGGAAAGAACACTGAAGCTTTCTTT	CASRAGRGKNTEAFF
TRBV6-1	-	TRBJ2-7	-	TGTGCCAGCAGTGAAGATCTAGCCGGAAGCTTC	CASSEDLAGSF
TRBV28	-	TRBJ1-2	once	TGTGCCAGCAGTTTTAGCCACAACTATGGCTACACCTTC	CASSFSHNYGYTF
TRBV28	-	TRBJ1-5	-	TGTGCCAGCAGTTTATTTCTAGGTCAGCCCCAGCATTTT	CASSLFLGQPQHF
TRBV19	-	TRBJ1-5	few	TGTGCCAGTAGTACCGGAAAGAGGAGCAATCAGCCCCAGCATTTT	CASSTGKRSNQPQHF
TRBV5-4	TRBD1	TRBJ2-1	-	TGTGCCAGCAGCAGGACAGGACGGGATGAGCAGTTCTTC	CASSRTGRDEQFF
TRBV19	-	TRBJ1-3	-	TGTGCCAGTATGACCGGGAAAGGTAACACCATATATTTT	CASMTGKGNTIYF
TRBV7-8	TRBD1	TRBJ2-2	-	TGTGCCAGCAGCTTAGCGGGCGGGACAGGGGCCACCGGGGAGCTGTTTTTT	CASSLAGGTGATGELFF
TRBV27	TRBD1	TRBJ2-2	-	TGTGCCAGCAGTTTGAGGGGACAGGAGAACACCGGGGAGCTGTTTTTT	CASSLRGQENTGELFF
TRBV7-9	TRBD1	TRBJ2-7	once	TGTGCCAGCAGCCCCCTGGACAGGTTCTACGAGCAGTACTTC	CASSPLDRFYEQYF
TRBV12-3/TRBV12-4	-	TRBJ1-5	-	TGTGCCAGCAGTTTCCAAACGGATCAGCCCCAGCATTTT	CASSFQTDQPQHF
TRBV25-1	-	TRBJ1-6	-	TGTGCCAGCAATCAGGCAGGAAATAATTCACCCCTCCACTTT	CASNQAGNNSPLHF
TRBV6-1	-	TRBJ1-5	few	TGTGCCAGCAGTGAAATACGAGCCGGGGGGAACTCCTTT	CASSEIRAGGNSF
TRBV5-1	-	TRBJ2-7	-	TGCGCCAGCACGGAGGGGACTTCCTACGAGCAGTACTTC	CASTEGTSYEQYF
TRBV29-1	-	TRBJ2-7	few	TGCAGCGTTGACGGCCAGGGGACCTACGAGCAGTACTTC	CSVDGQGTYEQYF
TRBV5-1	-	TRBJ2-2	-	TGCGCCAGCAGCTTCCAGGGCGAGAACACCGGGGAGCTGTTTTTT	CASSFQGENTGELFF
TRBV5-6	-	TRBJ1-5	-	TGTGCCAGCAGTGGGCCTCGTCAGCCCCAGCATTTT	CASSGPRQPQHF
TRBV28	TRBD2	TRBJ2-4	-	TGTGCCAGCAGAGCGGGGGTCAAAAACATTCAGTACTTC	CASRAGVKNIQYF
TRBV7-9	-	TRBJ1-1	once	TGTGCCAGCAGCAAGTGGGGAGGTGGTAGTGTAGAAGCTTTCTTT	CASSKWGGGSVEAFF